Following are 18 T cell receptor beta chains from one sample sequenced in a study of shared clonotypes between healthy human individuals. The protocol was immunoSEQ multiplex PCR, while the TCRdb copy is restricted to in-frame clones and leaves out a portion. The sample yields around 1.1 million clones, roughly 74% seen once. Sequenced input: memory CD4+ T cells from PBMCs. The subset: CD45RA-negative fraction. All receptors come from a man between 18 and 35 years old in good health. Some clones in this sample may be carry-over from other donors' samples.

This clone was picked up a small number of times. For the CDR3, the DNA is TGTGCCAGCAGACGTAAGCGGGAGGCCTTAAACAATGAGCAGTTCTTC. It encodes CASRRKREALNNEQFF. The V gene is TRBV28, the J gene TRBJ2-1; 9 bases match TRBD2. Trimming cost V 6 bases and J 5 bases; bases outside gene matches: 11. This CDR3 is built from 16 residues. Germline V gene data show CDR1 as MDHEN and CDR2 as SYDVKM.

This clone was observed a handful of times. This chain joins TRBV7-2 and TRBJ1-4; tentatively, D is TRBD1 (6 bases). Trimming left V 8 bases short and J 8 bases short, with 21 bases between. There are 15 residues in the CDR3. From germline, CDR1 is SGHTA and CDR2 FQGNSA. The CDR3 region is CASRRGGRRWEKLFF. DNA for the CDR3: TGTGCCAGCCGAAGGGGGGGGCGCCGGTGGGAAAAACTGTTTTTT.

This clone was counted at least ten times. The chain recombines TRBV12-5 with TRBJ1-1; D gene unclear. This CDR3 has 14 amino acids. V was pared by 2 bases and J by 4 bases, with 11 bases between. Germline V gene data show CDR1 as LGHNT and CDR2 as FRNRAP. CDR3 region: CASGLSQRATEAFF. In nucleotides, the CDR3 is TGTGCTAGTGGTTTGAGTCAGAGGGCCACTGAAGCTTTCTTT.

The rearrangement joins TRBV10-1 to TRBJ1-1, with no clear D. Germline loops: CDR1 WNHNN, CDR2 SYGVQD (reference sequence). This CDR3 is 13 amino acids long. V lost 5 bases and J lost 4, with 11 bases in between. CDR3 residues: CASSWDPGTEAFF. CDR3 in DNA: TGCGCCAGCAGTTGGGATCCTGGCACTGAAGCTTTCTTT.

This clone was observed a handful of times. This chain joins TRBV5-1 and TRBJ2-7; 7 nucleotides line up with TRBD2. Germline CDR1 reads SGHRS; CDR2 reads YFSETQ. The CDR3 has 18 amino acids. Germline trimming cut 6 bases from V and 3 bases from J; bases unmatched to any gene: 21. The CDR3 spells CASNTGASGPFTHYEQYF. CDR3 bases: TGCGCCAGCAACACTGGGGCTAGCGGTCCCTTCACACACTACGAGCAGTACTTC.

V is TRBV15 and J is TRBJ2-7, with TRBD2 matching 14 bases. Trimming removed 5 bases from V and 5 bases from J; junction bases left unmatched: 8. Germline V gene data show CDR1 as LNHNV and CDR2 as YYDKDF (reference sequence). The CDR3 contains 16 residues. In DNA form, the CDR3 reads TGTGCCACCAGCTTAACCCGGGGACTAGCGGGAGACGAGCAGTACTTC. Its protein is CATSLTRGLAGDEQYF.

The chain joins TRBV28 to TRBJ1-1, with a tentative D call TRBD1 (5 bases). CDR1 MDHEN and CDR2 SYDVKM come from the germline V gene. The V and J ends lost 5 bases and 6 bases respectively, with 13 bases between them. CDR3 size: 13 residues. CDR3 coding DNA: TGTGCCAGCAGTCTCAGGGAAGCTGCTGAAGCTTTCTTT. This codes for CASSLREAAEAFF.

In this sample, this clone turned up many times. The chain has TRBV5-4 and TRBJ2-3, with TRBD2 identical over 8 bases. Germline values: CDR1 SGHNT, CDR2 YYREEE (reference sequence). The CDR3 consists of 14 residues. V trimming: 9 bases; J trimming: 0 bases; junction bases outside the gene matches: 6. In DNA, the CDR3 is TGTGCCACCAGACTAGCGAAGAGCACAGATACGCAGTATTTT. This codes for CATRLAKSTDTQYF.

For this clone: The identical CDR3 is also encoded by other nucleotide sequences in the sample. In DNA, the CDR3 is TGTGCCAGCAGTGGACAGGGAATAGATACGCAGTATTTT. Translation gives CASSGQGIDTQYF. The gene calls are TRBV2 and TRBJ2-3, with 7 bases identical to TRBD1. The length of the CDR3 is 13 residues. Germline lookup yields CDR1 SNHLY and CDR2 FYNNEI. Unmatched junction bases numbered 3, after V lost 4 bases and J lost 5 bases.

The table lists this clone with a count of one. The J gene is TRBJ1-2, the V gene TRBV6-6, with D perhaps TRBD1 (5 bases). This CDR3 spans 13 amino acids. V lost 6 bases, J lost 1 base, and 9 bases lay in between. Germline CDR1 MNHNY, CDR2 SVGAGI (reference sequence). The DNA of the CDR3 is TGTGCCAGCAGGGAGACAGTTAACTATGGCTACACCTTC. The encoded protein is CASRETVNYGYTF.

V gene TRBV28 combines with J gene TRBJ1-4; 10 bases map to TRBD1. The V gene end was trimmed by 11 bases and the J gene end by 8 bases; junction bases not matched to a gene: 8. Germline-derived CDR1 and CDR2 are MDHEN and SYDVKM. This CDR3 contains 13 residues. CDR3 DNA: TGTGCCGTACCGGGACAGGGGCGAGAAAAACTGTTTTTT. This sequence encodes CAVPGQGREKLFF.

With respect to this clone: Other nucleotide sequences from this sample produce the same CDR3. The chain carries TRBV5-4 and TRBJ1-5; D gene uncertain. The ends were cut back, 0 bases at V and 7 bases at J, with 8 bases in the middle. The CDR3 loop spans 13 amino acids. The germline V gene encodes CDR1 SGHNT and CDR2 YYREEE (reference sequence). The CDR3 here is CASSLEGGQPQHF. Here the CDR3 DNA reads TGTGCCAGCAGCTTGGAGGGAGGACAGCCCCAGCATTTT.

This clone was observed once. This sequence joins TRBV28 and TRBJ1-3; TRBD1 matches 9 bases. There are 16 residues in the CDR3. The V and J ends lost 6 bases and 2 bases, in that order; junction bases with no gene match: 8. Germline V gene data show CDR1 as MDHEN and CDR2 as SYDVKM. The CDR3 loop is CASRSTGQGTGNTIYF. For the CDR3, the DNA is TGTGCCAGCAGGTCCACGGGACAGGGCACTGGAAACACCATATATTTT.

Concerning this clone: A much larger clone differs by one base, so this may be a read error. V usage is TRBV5-5 and J usage is TRBJ1-4, with D unclear. V was cut by 4 bases and J by 5 bases, with 9 bases left in between. This CDR3 contains 13 residues. Germline loops: CDR1 SGHKS, CDR2 YYEKEE (reference sequence). The CDR3 coding sequence is TGTGCCAGCAGCCCTTTGAGGAATGAAAAACTGTTTTTT. Its translation is CASSPLRNEKLFF. The entire variable domain, with the rest obtained from reference TRBV5-5 and TRBJ1-4, is as follows: DAGVTQSPTHLIKTRGQQVTLRCSPISGHKSVSWYQQVLGQGPQFIFQYYEKEERGRGNFPDRFSARQFPNYSSELNVNALLLGDSALYLCASSPLRNEKLFFGSGTQLSVL.

The J gene is TRBJ1-4, the V gene TRBV28, with no clear D. The germline gives CDR1 MDHEN, CDR2 SYDVKM. The CDR3 consists of 11 residues. V lost 5 bases, J lost 8 bases, and 6 bases lay in between. The CDR3 region has the DNA TGTGCCAGCAGTGAGCAGGAAAAACTGTTTTTT. Translating it yields CASSEQEKLFF.

About this clone itself: Other DNA sequences within the sample encode an identical CDR3. This chain uses TRBV2 with TRBJ2-4, with D perhaps matching TRBD1 or TRBD2 (6 bases each). CDR1 SNHLY and CDR2 FYNNEI come from the germline V gene. Trimming pared 7 bases from V and 10 bases from J, leaving 20 bases between. The CDR3 contains 14 residues. CDR3 residues: CASKRVAGEAIQYF. The CDR3 DNA reads as TGTGCCAGCAAACGAGTGGCAGGGGAGGCTATTCAGTACTTC. The entire variable domain, with the rest obtained from reference TRBV2 and TRBJ2-4, is as follows: EPEVTQTPSHQVTQMGQEVILRCVPISNHLYFYWYRQILGQKVEFLVSFYNNEISEKSEIFDDQFSVERPDGSNFTLKIRSTKLEDSAMYFCASKRVAGEAIQYFGAGTRLSVL.

This clone was seen just once. The gene calls are TRBV11-1 and TRBJ2-6; D might be TRBD1 (5 bases). Between the trimmed V and J ends, which lost 6 bases and 2 bases, there was a span of 11 bases. Germline CDR1 is SGHAT and CDR2 is FQDESV (reference sequence). CDR3 length equals 15 residues. The CDR3: CASRPQGTGANVLTF. Here the CDR3 DNA reads TGTGCCAGCAGACCTCAGGGTACTGGGGCCAACGTCCTGACTTTC.

The V gene is TRBV9, the J gene TRBJ2-5; the D gene is possibly TRBD2 (5 bases). V lost 4 bases, J lost 5 bases, and 15 bases lay in between. CDR3 size: 14 residues. Germline CDR1 SGDLS, CDR2 YYNGEE. CDR3 coding DNA: TGTGCCAGCAGCCCTAGCCAGGTTGCGGAGACCCAGTACTTC. Translation: CASSPSQVAETQYF.